This TCR beta chain was documented in a study of beta chain features in type 1 diabetes (dated by TCRdb to the late 2010s). Regarding the research as a whole: Patients and healthy donors did not differ in mean age, gender distribution, total cell number or subset yield. A total of approximately 99,000,000 sorted cells were examined across all samples, and RNA yield correlated strongly with the number of cells per subset. The study compared the TCRB repertoires of sorted circulating CD4+ T cell subsets in recently diagnosed type 1 diabetes patients with those in matched healthy donors. Naive and central memory subsets were obtained from all 30 or so donors, but regulatory and stem cell-like memory subsets were isolated from only 8 patients and roughly eight healthy donors.

The entire isolated RNA was reverse transcribed using the High Capacity cDNA Reverse Transcription Kit, and thus expressed TCRB transcripts were sequenced. Deep immunoSEQ sequencing was applied to naive, central memory and regulatory T cell samples, giving an average of approximately 4 million total reads per sample. Sorted cells were lysed in RLT buffer, and RNA was extracted using DNase-treated RNeasy Micro or Mini kits according to cell number. Each cell subset was processed separately to prevent cross-contamination, with patient and healthy donor samples processed together. Using the immunoSEQ multiplex PCR, TCRB sequences were amplified from cDNA into 87-bp fragments spanning the CDR3 region. The amplicons were sequenced using the Illumina HiSeq platform. Per the authors' processing: Synthetic template baselines were used to correct PCR bias computationally, reads within Hamming distance 2 were collapsed together, and singletons that could not be merged were discarded. Reads were aligned against IMGT to assign V, D and J genes, CDR3 length and insertions or deletions at six rearrangement sites. Within each subset, clonotype counts were normalized to sorted cell number, and only after that were true diversity and Gini coefficients computed with the tcR R package. The overlap coefficient, calculated on TCRB nucleotide sequences, was used to quantify repertoire sharing. As a proxy for the pre-selection repertoire, out-of-frame TCRB sequences from naive cells were analyzed. Held by TCRdb, this immuneACCESS table contains in-frame sequences only and omits some clones. Under half of the omission traces to an unresolved V gene where checked; the cause of the rest is unknown. The V and J calls and clone size come from that table; D and trimming were worked out from the DNA. This sample gives under 400,000 clones in total; around 12% of them show up just once. In total, the top ten clones hold about 0.01% of the sample.

About this clone itself: Its antigen is not yet known. Base qualities were left out, and no much larger clone turns up one base away.

Each donor gave one peripheral blood draw, averaging around 120 mL, which was collected into heparinised tubes. Using a panel that included CD45RO, CCR7, CD25, CD127, CD95 and CD27, naive, central memory, regulatory and stem cell-like memory CD4+ T cells were sorted on a BD FACSAria II. Purity was above 95% for every sorted population. PBMCs were isolated immediately by Lymphoprep density gradient centrifugation and stained directly without culture. So that batch effects would be minimized, each experiment stained and sorted samples in pairs, pairing one healthy donor with one patient. The germline V gene encodes CDR1 SGHAT and CDR2 FQNNGV. From cysteine to phenylalanine, the CDR3 is 14 amino acids long. This entry keeps only the CDR3 DNA: 42 bases, framed from base 1. The study at large found these results: Naive, central memory and regulatory TCRB repertoires appeared more similar among patients than among healthy donors. HLA sub-analyses involved small numbers of individuals, so any influence of HLA type on TCRB rearrangement remained unresolved. PCR might favor shorter templates, but patient and control samples were amplified and corrected together, so any skew would affect both groups equally. Because cDNA was sequenced instead of genomic DNA, activated cells with high expression could be over-represented, although the groups did not differ in activation or CD3 levels. In all four CD4+ subsets, TCRB CDR3 length was moderately but significantly shorter in type 1 diabetes patients. Fewer insertions and more nucleotide deletions at VDJ recombination sites were observed in patients with type 1 diabetes, implying thymic rearrangement abnormalities.

The sequence is built from TRBV11-2 and TRBJ2-5; tentative D gene TRBD1, with 5 bases matching. The J call may be faulty, since TRBJ2-7 better matches the DNA end. Sequencing was performed on naive CD4+ T cells from blood. The cell subset or site label on this specimen signifies: true naive CD4+ T cells. The origin of this receptor is a woman aged 18-29 years with type 1 diabetes. The sequenced DNA: TGTGCCAGCAGCTTCGGGCAGGGCCGTTACGAGCAGTACTTC. The resulting protein is CASSFGQGRYEQYF.